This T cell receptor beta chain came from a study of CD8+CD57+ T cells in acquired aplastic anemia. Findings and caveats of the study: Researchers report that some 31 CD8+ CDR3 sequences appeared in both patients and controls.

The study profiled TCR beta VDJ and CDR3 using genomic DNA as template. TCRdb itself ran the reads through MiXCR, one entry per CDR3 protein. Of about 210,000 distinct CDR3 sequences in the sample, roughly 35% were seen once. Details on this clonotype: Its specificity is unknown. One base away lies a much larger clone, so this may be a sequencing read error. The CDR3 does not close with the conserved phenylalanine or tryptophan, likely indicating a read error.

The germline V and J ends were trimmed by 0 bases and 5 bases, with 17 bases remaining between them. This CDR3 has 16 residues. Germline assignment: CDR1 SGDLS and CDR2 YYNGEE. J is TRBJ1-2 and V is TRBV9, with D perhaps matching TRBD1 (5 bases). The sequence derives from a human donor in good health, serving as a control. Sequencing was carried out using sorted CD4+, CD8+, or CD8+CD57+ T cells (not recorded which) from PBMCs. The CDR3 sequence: CASSVESRPGGYGYTL. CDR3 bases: TGTGCCAGCAGCGTAGAGTCCCGCCCGGGGGGGTATGGCTACACCCTC.